This T cell receptor beta chain was sequenced for a study of T cell responses to AZD1222 COVID-19 vaccine. Whole-study results and caveats: Repertoire sampling happened only post peak T cell response. Spike-specific TCR depth and breadth grew after two AZD1222 doses.

This table comes from immunoSEQ multiplex PCR, and its TCRdb copy is limited to in-frame clones, with some not included. This table has around 250,000 clones, roughly 93% appearing once. In the case of this clone: No antigen is known for it.

This CDR3 has 15 residues. Germline trimming cut 4 bases from V and 2 bases from J; bases unmatched to any gene: 8. Germline V lookup: CDR1 MNHEY, CDR2 SVGAGI. The V and J genes are TRBV6-5 and TRBJ2-7, with 7 bases lining up with TRBD1. This specimen was peripheral blood, taken on day 0 of AZD1222 vaccination. The sequence was collected from an adult in good health. CDR3 sequence: CASSSGTAHPYEQYF. The CDR3 nucleotides are TGTGCCAGCAGTTCCGGGACAGCGCACCCCTACGAGCAGTACTTC.